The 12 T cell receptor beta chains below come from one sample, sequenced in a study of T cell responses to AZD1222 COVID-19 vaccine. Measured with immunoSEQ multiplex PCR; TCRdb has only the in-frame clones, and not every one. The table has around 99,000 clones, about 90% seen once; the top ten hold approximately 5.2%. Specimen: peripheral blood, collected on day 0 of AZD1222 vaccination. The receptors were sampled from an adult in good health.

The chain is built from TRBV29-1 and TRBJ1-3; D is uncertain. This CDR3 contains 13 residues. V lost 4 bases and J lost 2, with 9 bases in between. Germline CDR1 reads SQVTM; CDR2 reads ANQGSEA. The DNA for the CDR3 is TGCAGCGTTGGAAGTCCCGCTGGAAACACCATATATTTT. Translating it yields CSVGSPAGNTIYF.

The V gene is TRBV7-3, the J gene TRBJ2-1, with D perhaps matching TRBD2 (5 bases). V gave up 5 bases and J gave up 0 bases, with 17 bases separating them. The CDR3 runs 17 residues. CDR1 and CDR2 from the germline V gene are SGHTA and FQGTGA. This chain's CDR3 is CASSISPRGSSYNEQFF. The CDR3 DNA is TGTGCCAGCAGCATAAGCCCGAGAGGGAGCTCCTACAATGAGCAGTTCTTC. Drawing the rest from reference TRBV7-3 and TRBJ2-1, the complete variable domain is GAGVSQTPSNKVTEKGKYVELRCDPISGHTALYWYRQSLGQGPEFLIYFQGTGAADDSGLPNDRFFAVRPEGSVSTLKIQRTERGDSAVYLCASSISPRGSSYNEQFFGPGTRLTVL.

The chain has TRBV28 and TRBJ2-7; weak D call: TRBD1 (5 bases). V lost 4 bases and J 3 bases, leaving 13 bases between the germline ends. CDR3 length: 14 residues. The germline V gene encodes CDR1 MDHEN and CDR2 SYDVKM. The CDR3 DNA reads TGTGCCAGCAGTTCATTGGGCAGGGACTACGAGCAGTACTTC. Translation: CASSSLGRDYEQYF. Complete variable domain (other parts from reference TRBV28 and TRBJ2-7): DVKVTQSSRYLVKRTGEKVFLECVQDMDHENMFWYRQDPGLGLRLIYFSYDVKMKEKGDIPEGYSVSREKKERFSLILESASTNQTSMYLCASSSLGRDYEQYFGPGTRLTVT.

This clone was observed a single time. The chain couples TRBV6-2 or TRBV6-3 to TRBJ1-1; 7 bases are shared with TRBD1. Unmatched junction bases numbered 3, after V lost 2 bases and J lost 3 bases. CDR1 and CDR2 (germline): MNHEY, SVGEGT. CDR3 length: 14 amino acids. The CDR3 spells CASSYRGRDTEAFF. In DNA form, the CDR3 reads TGTGCCAGCAGTTACAGGGGGCGCGACACTGAAGCTTTCTTT.

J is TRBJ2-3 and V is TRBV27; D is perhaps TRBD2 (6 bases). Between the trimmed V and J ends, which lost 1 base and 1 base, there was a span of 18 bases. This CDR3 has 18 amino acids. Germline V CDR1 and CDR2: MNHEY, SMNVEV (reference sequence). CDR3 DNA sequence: TGTGCCAGCAGTTTATTTCCGGCGGCGGGACCCCGCACAGATACGCAGTATTTT. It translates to CASSLFPAAGPRTDTQYF.

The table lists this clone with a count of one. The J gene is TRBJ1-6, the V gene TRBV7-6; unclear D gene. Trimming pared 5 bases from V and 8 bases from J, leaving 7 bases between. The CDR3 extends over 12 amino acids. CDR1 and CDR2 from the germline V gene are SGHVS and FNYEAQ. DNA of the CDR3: TGTGCCAGCAGCCTGCCGGATTCACCCCTCCACTTT. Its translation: CASSLPDSPLHF.

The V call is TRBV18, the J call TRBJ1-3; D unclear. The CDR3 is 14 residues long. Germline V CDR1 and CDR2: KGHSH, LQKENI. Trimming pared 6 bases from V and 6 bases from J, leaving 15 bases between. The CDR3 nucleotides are TGTGCCAGCTCCATGATAGGTCTCGAAAACACCATATATTTT. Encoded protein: CASSMIGLENTIYF. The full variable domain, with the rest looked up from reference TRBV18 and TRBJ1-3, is NAGVMQNPRHLVRRRGQEARLRCSPMKGHSHVYWYRQLPEEGLKFMVYLQKENIIDESGMPKERFSAEFPKEGPSILRIQQVVRGDSAAYFCASSMIGLENTIYFGEGSWLTVV.

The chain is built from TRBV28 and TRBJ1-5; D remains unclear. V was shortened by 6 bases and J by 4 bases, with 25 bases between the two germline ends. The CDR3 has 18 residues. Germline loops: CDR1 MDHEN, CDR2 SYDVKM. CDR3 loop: CASSHTRGGPSGNQPQHF. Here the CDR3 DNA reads TGTGCCAGCAGCCATACGCGGGGAGGTCCTAGCGGTAATCAGCCCCAGCATTTT.

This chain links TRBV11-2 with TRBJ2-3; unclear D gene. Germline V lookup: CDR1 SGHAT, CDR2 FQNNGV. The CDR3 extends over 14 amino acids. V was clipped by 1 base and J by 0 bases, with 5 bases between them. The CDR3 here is CASSLGSSTDTQYF. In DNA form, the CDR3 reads TGTGCCAGCAGCTTAGGCTCTAGCACAGATACGCAGTATTTT.

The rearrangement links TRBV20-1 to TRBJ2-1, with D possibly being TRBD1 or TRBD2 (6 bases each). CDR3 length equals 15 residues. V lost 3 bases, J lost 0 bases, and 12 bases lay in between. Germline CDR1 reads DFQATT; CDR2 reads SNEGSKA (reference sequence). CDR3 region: CSASRTGASYNEQFF. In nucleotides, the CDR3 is TGCAGTGCTAGTAGGACGGGGGCCTCCTACAATGAGCAGTTCTTC.

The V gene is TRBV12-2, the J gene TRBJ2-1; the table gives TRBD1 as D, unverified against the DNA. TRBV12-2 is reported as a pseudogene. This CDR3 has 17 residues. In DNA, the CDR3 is TGTGCAAGTCGCCGTCGGACAGTAAAGGCAAACGGGGATGAGCAGTTCTTC. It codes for CASRRRTVKANGDEQFF.

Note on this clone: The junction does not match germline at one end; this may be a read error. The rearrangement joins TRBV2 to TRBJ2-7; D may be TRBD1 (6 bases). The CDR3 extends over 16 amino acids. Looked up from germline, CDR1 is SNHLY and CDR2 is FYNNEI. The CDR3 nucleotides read TGTGCCAGCAGCGAAGAACGCCCGGACAGCCTATACGAGCAGTACTTC. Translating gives CASSEERPDSLYEQYF.